This T cell receptor (beta chain) was recorded in a study of blood T cells in healthy people across ages. Findings and caveats of the study: There was no known CMV status for donors, so expanded clonotype changes were possibly confounded.

For the second PCR, which ran for 7 to 11 cycles, a sample-barcoded 5' primer and a J-beta primer mix were used. Unique molecular identifiers of 12 random nucleotides labeled each cDNA. TCRdb redid the calling of the 5' RACE reads with MiXCR, one entry per CDR3 protein. The sample records 1.8 million or so distinct CDR3 sequences, 35% to 50% being singletons. Isolating PBMCs gave at least 7 million of these cells per sample. Germline values: CDR1 MGHDK, CDR2 SYGVNS. The length of the CDR3 is 14 residues. Regarding this clonotype: The antigen is undetermined. One junction end does not reproduce the germline sequence, and a read error may be involved.

The sequence came from a human donor in good health. This sequence joins TRBV25-1 and TRBJ1-2, with D perhaps matching TRBD1 (6 bases). The sample taken for sequencing was blood. CDR3 nucleotides: TGTGCCAGCAGCCCGGGGGGGCTTGCCTATGGCTATACCTTC. It yields the protein CASSPGGLAYGYTF.